The source of this T cell receptor beta chain is a study of T-cell memory formation after mild COVID-19. The overall study: TCR clusters were mostly donor specific.

This clonotype has more than one count but fewer than ten. What it binds is unknown. The study, taken as a whole, reports: Researchers could not confirm that second-wave clones peaking on day 37 targeted SARS-CoV-2. Researchers found some responding clones in pre-infection memory, a sign that cross-reactive memory joined. CD4+ contracting clones were mainly CM and EM; CD8+ ones, EMRA.

Trimming removed 3 bases at V and 2 bases at J, with 11 bases between. This CDR3 is 14 amino acids long. CDR1 and CDR2 (germline): SGHRS, YFSETQ. TCRdb ran MiXCR on the 5' RACE reads and lists one entry per CDR3 protein. The sample contains around 340,000 distinct CDR3 sequences, around 15% of which appear only once. Sequencing was carried out using PBMCs or a T cell subset sorted from them (not recorded which). This sequence was found in a man between 18 and 29 years old who had mild COVID-19 (a few samples of this study predate the infection). Cell type and time point are not known. The rearrangement links TRBV5-1 to TRBJ1-2; no clear D. In DNA, the CDR3 is TGCGCCAGCAGCTACCCGGGAGGCAACTATGGCTACACCTTC. Translation: CASSYPGGNYGYTF.